This T cell receptor beta chain was observed in a study of T cell repertoires in cytomegalovirus infection. On this clonotype itself: Its specificity is not known.

Trimming took 1 base from V and 5 from J; bases not matched to a gene: 4. The CDR3 contains 16 residues. The germline CDR1 and CDR2 sequences are KGHDR and SFDVKD. TCRdb ran MiXCR on the reads and lists one entry per CDR3 protein. The table has more than 90,000 distinct CDR3 sequences, over 9.5% seen once; the top ten hold 31%. The J gene is TRBJ2-3, the V gene TRBV24-1; the match to TRBD2 covers 11 bases. The receptor was derived from a human donor in good health (CMV status not recorded). Some clones in this sample may be carry-over from other donors' samples. Sequenced input: PBMCs, sequenced either directly or after in vitro stimulation (not recorded which). DNA for the CDR3: TGTGCCACCAGTGATTTCCTAGCGGGAGGAGGAGATACGCAGTATTTT. This sequence encodes CATSDFLAGGGDTQYF.